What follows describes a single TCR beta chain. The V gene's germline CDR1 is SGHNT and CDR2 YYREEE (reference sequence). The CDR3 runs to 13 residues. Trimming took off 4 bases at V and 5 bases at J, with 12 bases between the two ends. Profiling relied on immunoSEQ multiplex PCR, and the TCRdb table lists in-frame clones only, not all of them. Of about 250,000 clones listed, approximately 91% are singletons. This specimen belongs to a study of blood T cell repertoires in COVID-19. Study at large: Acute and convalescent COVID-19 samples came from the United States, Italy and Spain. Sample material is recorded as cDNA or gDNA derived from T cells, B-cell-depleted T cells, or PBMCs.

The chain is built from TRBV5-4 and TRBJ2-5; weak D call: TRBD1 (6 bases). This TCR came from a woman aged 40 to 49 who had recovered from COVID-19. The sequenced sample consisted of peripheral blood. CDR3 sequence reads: CASSPQGRETQYF. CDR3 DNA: TGTGCCAGCAGCCCACAGGGTAGGGAGACCCAGTACTTC.